The 11 T cell receptor beta chains below come from one sample, sequenced in a study of memory CD4+ T cells and cytomegalovirus serostatus. The sort gate was single viable CD3+CD4+CD8-CD45RO+ cells for memory CD4+ T cells. Libraries were prepared by immunoSEQ multiplex PCR; TCRdb keeps only in-frame clonotypes and omits some of them. The sample includes tens of thousands of clones, about 71% of them seen just once. Sequenced: memory CD4+ T cells from blood. All receptors come from an adult in good health and CMV-seronegative.

CDR3 loop: CASSGGKREGLNNEQFF. In DNA, the CDR3 is TGTGCCAGCAGTGGAGGAAAGCGGGAGGGCCTAAACAATGAGCAGTTCTTC. The chain links TRBV6-1 to TRBJ2-1, with 10 bases aligning to TRBD2. V was pared by 4 bases and J by 5 bases, with 11 bases of the junction left unmatched. Germline values: CDR1 MNHNS, CDR2 SASEGT. The CDR3 consists of 17 residues.

This clone was recorded a few times. J is TRBJ2-1 and V is TRBV5-1; TRBD2 agrees at 9 bases. Germline V gene lookup returns CDR1 SGHRS and CDR2 YFSETQ. J lost 6 bases, V lost 4 bases, and 11 bases had no gene match. The CDR3 has 16 residues. The CDR3 DNA follows: TGCGCCAGCAGCGGGACCGGGACTAGCATGGGCAATGAGCAGTTCTTC. Translated, it gives CASSGTGTSMGNEQFF.

V gene TRBV11-3 combines with J gene TRBJ2-1; 14 nucleotides align to TRBD2. V gave up 1 base and J gave up 6 bases; unmatched junction bases: 2. Germline V gene sequence: CDR1 SGHNT, CDR2 YENEEA. The CDR3 consists of 16 residues. CDR3 nucleotide sequence: TGTGCCAGCAGCTTAGGTGGGACTAGCGGGAGCAATGAGCAGTTCTTC. Amino acids: CASSLGGTSGSNEQFF.

The rearrangement links TRBV7-2 to TRBJ1-2; a possible D gene is TRBD1 (5 bases). V was cut by 0 bases and J by 8 bases, with 19 bases left in between. The CDR3 covers 16 residues. The germline V gene has CDR1 SGHTA and CDR2 FQGNSA. In DNA, the CDR3 is TGTGCCAGCAGCTTAGCTAAATCTGGGGGGGTTGACGGCTACACCTTC. Translation: CASSLAKSGGVDGYTF.

V and J are TRBV5-1 and TRBJ1-1; D not certain. The V end lost 6 bases, the J end lost 1 base, and 13 bases lay between the germline ends. Germline V gives CDR1 SGHRS, CDR2 YFSETQ. This CDR3 spans 14 amino acids. For the CDR3, the DNA is TGCGCCAGCACGTTCCCTAATTCGAACACTGAAGCTTTCTTT. Amino acid sequence: CASTFPNSNTEAFF.

V gene TRBV6-1 combines with J gene TRBJ2-1, with a weak D call TRBD2 (5 bases). The CDR3 has 15 residues. The V gene lost 2 bases and the J gene lost 7 bases, with 15 bases spanning the gap. Looked up from germline, CDR1 is MNHNS and CDR2 is SASEGT. The CDR3 nucleotides are TGTGCCAGCAGTGAATCCCCTAGCCTGAGTAATGAGCAGTTCTTC. Translation: CASSESPSLSNEQFF.

The chain has TRBV19 and TRBJ2-1; 12 nucleotides agree with TRBD1. This CDR3 region has 17 residues. V trimming: 3 bases; J trimming: 3 bases; junction bases outside the gene matches: 6. Germline V gene lookup returns CDR1 LNHDA and CDR2 SQIVND (reference sequence). CDR3 bases: TGTGCCAGTAGTATTTCCGGGACAGGGGGCTACTACAATGAGCAGTTCTTC. As protein: CASSISGTGGYYNEQFF.

The chain combines TRBV5-1 with TRBJ1-6, with 12 bases that match TRBD1. This CDR3 is built from 19 residues. V lost 4 bases, J lost 5 bases, and 13 bases stayed unmatched. Germline CDR1 is SGHRS and CDR2 is YFSETQ. The CDR3 is CASSPGQGAPQGDNSPLHF. As DNA, the CDR3 is TGCGCCAGCAGCCCGGGACAGGGGGCACCCCAGGGAGATAATTCACCCCTCCACTTT.

By frequency in the sample, this clone is medium-sized (0.01 to 0.1%). This sequence joins TRBV29-1 and TRBJ1-1; D perhaps matches TRBD1 (5 bases). Trimming took off 4 bases at V and 5 bases at J, with 14 bases between the two ends. CDR3 length: 13 amino acids. Looked up from germline, CDR1 is SQVTM and CDR2 is ANQGSEA. The CDR3: CSVAALRGTEAFF. CDR3 nucleotides: TGCAGCGTTGCCGCTTTGCGGGGGACTGAAGCTTTCTTT.

The chain couples TRBV2 to TRBJ2-7, with TRBD1 matching 9 bases. This CDR3 is built from 15 residues. V dropped 2 bases and J dropped 6; count of bases not matched to a gene: 8. Germline V gene sequence: CDR1 SNHLY, CDR2 FYNNEI. CDR3 residues: CASSELPGQGVEQYF. The CDR3 DNA follows: TGTGCCAGCAGTGAATTACCGGGACAGGGCGTCGAGCAGTACTTC.

The chain couples TRBV28 to TRBJ1-6, with D possibly matching TRBD1 (6 bases). Per the germline V gene, CDR1 is MDHEN and CDR2 is SYDVKM. The CDR3 runs 14 residues. V gave up 10 bases and J gave up 7 bases, with 17 bases separating them. The CDR3 DNA is TGTGCCACCCCCTCGGGGGCGGTGAATTCACCCCTCCACTTT. Residues: CATPSGAVNSPLHF.